This T cell receptor (beta chain) was retrieved from a study of cytomegalovirus exposure and HLA in healthy donors. Study-wide findings and caveats: Most TCR sequences proved rare, with some public TCRs found in many donors. That first-cohort TCR clusters tended to co-occur in the roughly 110 validation repertoires was found in a later analysis. Associated with cytomegalovirus, according to the listing, were 150 to 200 TCR beta chains.

The assay was immunoSEQ multiplex PCR, and TCRdb's table has in-frame clones only and misses some. The sample includes about 130,000 clones, about 91% seen only once; the top ten take about 1.1%. This clone occurred a few times. Its target is unknown. Separation from the roughly 670-subject first cohort characterized the roughly 120-subject validation cohort, to which the donors belonged. V lost 2 bases and J lost 7, with 6 bases in between. The CDR3 has 12 residues. CDR1 and CDR2 (germline): SGHNT, YENEEA. The sequence was obtained from a woman under 30 in good health and CMV-seronegative. The V call is TRBV11-3, the J call TRBJ2-1; D may be TRBD2 (6 bases). The source material was PBMCs. In DNA form, the CDR3 reads TGTGCCAGCAGCTTAAGCGGGAATGAGCAGTTCTTC. The encoded protein is CASSLSGNEQFF.